This T cell receptor (beta chain) was documented in a study of T cell repertoires in cytomegalovirus infection. Looking at the study overall: Public TCR beta signatures marked donors with CMV infection and the matching HLA.

The V gene lost 5 bases and the J gene lost 3 bases, with 13 bases spanning the gap. The CDR3 is 14 amino acids. Germline-derived CDR1 and CDR2 are MDHEN and SYDVKM. TCRdb processed the reads anew with MiXCR; each CDR3 protein has one entry. The sample includes 65,000 to 95,000 distinct CDR3 sequences, roughly 3.5% of them seen just once. Whole-study findings and limits: Of the TCR beta families, the public ones yielded a cumulative frequency that identified carriers of CMV plus the relevant HLA. In two of eight donors, the top clonotype was HLA-C-restricted CMV-specific.

Notes on this clonotype: Its target is not known.

The TCR was taken from a human donor in good health (CMV status not recorded). Some clones in this sample may be carry-over from other donors' samples. The material sequenced was PBMCs. The chain links TRBV28 to TRBJ1-1; the D is unclear. CDR3 amino acids: CASSPTKAYTEAFF. The DNA of the CDR3 is TGTGCCAGCAGTCCCACTAAAGCATACACTGAAGCTTTCTTT.